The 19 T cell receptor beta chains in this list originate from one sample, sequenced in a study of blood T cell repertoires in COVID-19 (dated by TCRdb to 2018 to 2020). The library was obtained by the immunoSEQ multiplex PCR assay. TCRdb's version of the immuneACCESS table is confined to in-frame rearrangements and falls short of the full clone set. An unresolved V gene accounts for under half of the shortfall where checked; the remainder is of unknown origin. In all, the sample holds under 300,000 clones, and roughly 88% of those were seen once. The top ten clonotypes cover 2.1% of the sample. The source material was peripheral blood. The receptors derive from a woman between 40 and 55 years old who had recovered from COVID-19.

DNA for the CDR3: TGTGCCAGCAGCCCGGGGGATGCAACTAATGAAAAACTGTTTTTT. As protein: CASSPGDATNEKLFF. The chain carries TRBV11-2 and TRBJ1-4, with D maybe TRBD1 (5 bases). The V and J ends lost 5 bases and 0 bases respectively, with 10 bases between them. Looked up from germline, CDR1 is SGHAT and CDR2 is FQNNGV. The CDR3 is 15 amino acids.

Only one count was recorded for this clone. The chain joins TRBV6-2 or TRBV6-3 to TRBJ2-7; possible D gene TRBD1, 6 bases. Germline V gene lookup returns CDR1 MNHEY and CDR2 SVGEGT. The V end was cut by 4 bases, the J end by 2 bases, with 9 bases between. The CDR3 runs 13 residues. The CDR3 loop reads CASSFGDTYEQYF. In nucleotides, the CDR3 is TGTGCCAGCAGTTTTGGGGACACCTACGAGCAGTACTTC.

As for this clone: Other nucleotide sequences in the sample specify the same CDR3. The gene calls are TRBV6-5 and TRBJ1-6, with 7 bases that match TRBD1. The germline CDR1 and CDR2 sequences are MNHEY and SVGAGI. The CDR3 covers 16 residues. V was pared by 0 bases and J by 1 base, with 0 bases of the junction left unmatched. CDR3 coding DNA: TGTGCCAGCAGTTACTCCAGGGGGTCCTATAATTCACCCCTCCACTTT. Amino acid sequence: CASSYSRGSYNSPLHF.

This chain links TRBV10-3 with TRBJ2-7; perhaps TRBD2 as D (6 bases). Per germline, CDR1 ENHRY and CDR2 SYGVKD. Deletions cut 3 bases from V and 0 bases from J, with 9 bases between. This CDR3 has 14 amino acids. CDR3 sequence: CAISDRDSSYEQYF. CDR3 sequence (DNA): TGTGCCATCAGTGACCGGGACTCCTCCTACGAGCAGTACTTC.

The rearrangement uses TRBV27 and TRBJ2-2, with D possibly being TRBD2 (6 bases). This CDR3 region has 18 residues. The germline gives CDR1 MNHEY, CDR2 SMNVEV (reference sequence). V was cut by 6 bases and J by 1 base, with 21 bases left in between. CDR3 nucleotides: TGTGCCAGCAGCCCAGCTCCCGTGGTAGCGGTGAACACCGGGGAGCTGTTTTTT. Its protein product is CASSPAPVVAVNTGELFF.

The CDR3: CASSLSTGVGYGYTF. Written as DNA, the CDR3 is TGTGCCAGCAGTTTATCGACAGGGGTGGGGTATGGCTACACCTTC. The chain combines TRBV27 with TRBJ1-2; 8 bases fit TRBD1. Unmatched junction bases numbered 5, after V lost 0 bases and J lost 5 bases. The CDR3 is 15 amino acids. The germline V gene encodes CDR1 MNHEY and CDR2 SMNVEV (reference sequence).

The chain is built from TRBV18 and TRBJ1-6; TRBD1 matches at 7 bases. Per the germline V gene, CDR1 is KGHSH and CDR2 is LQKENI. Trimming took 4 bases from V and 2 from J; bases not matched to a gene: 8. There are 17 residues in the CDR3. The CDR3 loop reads CASSQDAGTAYNSPLHF. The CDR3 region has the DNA TGTGCCAGCTCACAAGACGCCGGGACAGCCTATAATTCACCCCTCCACTTT.

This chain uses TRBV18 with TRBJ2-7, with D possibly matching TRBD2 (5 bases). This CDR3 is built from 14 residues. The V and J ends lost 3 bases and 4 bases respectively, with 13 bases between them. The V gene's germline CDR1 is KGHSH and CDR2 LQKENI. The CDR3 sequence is CASSPERVGYEQYF. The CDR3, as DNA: TGTGCCAGCTCACCGGAGAGGGTAGGGTACGAGCAGTACTTC.

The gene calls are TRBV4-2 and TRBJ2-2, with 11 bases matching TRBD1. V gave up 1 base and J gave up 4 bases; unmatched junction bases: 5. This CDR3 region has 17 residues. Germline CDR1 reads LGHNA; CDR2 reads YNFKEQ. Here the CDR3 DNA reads TGTGCCAGCAGCCAAGGGAAGGACAGGGGGCTCACCGGGGAGCTGTTTTTT. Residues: CASSQGKDRGLTGELFF.

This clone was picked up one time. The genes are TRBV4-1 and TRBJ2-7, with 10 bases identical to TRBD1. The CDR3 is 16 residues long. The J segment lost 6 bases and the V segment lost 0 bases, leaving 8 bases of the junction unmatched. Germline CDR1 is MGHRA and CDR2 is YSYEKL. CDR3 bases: TGCGCCAGCAGCCAAGATCCCGGGACAGGGGTTGCCGAGCAGTACTTC. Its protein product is CASSQDPGTGVAEQYF.

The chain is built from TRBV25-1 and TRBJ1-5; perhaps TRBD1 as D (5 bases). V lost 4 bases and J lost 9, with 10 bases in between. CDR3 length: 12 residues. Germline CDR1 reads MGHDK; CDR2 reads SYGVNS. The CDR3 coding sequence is TGTGCCAGCAGTGGGGGGGAGCGGCCCCAGCATTTT. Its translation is CASSGGERPQHF.

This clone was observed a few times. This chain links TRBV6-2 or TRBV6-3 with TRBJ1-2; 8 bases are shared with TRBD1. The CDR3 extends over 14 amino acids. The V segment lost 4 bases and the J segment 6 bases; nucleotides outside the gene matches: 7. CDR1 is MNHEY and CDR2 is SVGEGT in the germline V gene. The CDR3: CASSSGQESDGYTF. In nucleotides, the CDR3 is TGTGCCAGCAGTTCGGGACAGGAATCCGATGGCTACACCTTC.

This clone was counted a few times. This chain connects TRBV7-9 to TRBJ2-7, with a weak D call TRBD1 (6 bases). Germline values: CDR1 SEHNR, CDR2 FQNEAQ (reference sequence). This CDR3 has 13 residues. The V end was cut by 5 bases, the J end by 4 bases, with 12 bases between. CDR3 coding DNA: TGTGCCAGCAGCCCAGGGGAATGGTACGAGCAGTACTTC. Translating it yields CASSPGEWYEQYF.

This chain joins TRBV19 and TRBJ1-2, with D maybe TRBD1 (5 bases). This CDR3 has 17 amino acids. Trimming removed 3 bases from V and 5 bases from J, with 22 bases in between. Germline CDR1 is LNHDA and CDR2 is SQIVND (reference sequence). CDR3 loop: CASSIGDSDGTFYGYTF. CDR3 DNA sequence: TGTGCCAGTAGTATCGGGGATTCGGACGGGACTTTTTATGGCTACACCTTC.

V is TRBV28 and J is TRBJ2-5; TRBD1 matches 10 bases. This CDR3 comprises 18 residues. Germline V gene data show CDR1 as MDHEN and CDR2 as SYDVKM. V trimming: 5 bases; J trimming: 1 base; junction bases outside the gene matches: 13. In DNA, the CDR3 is TGTGCCAGCAGTGGAGACAGGGGGCTCGCCCATTTCCAAGAGACCCAGTACTTC. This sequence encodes CASSGDRGLAHFQETQYF.

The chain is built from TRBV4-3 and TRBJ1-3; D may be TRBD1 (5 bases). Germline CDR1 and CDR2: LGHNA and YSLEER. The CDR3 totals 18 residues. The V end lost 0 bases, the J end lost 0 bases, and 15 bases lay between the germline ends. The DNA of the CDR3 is TGCGCCAGCAGCCAAGATGCTGGGGGGAGGTTCTCTGGAAACACCATATATTTT. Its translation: CASSQDAGGRFSGNTIYF.

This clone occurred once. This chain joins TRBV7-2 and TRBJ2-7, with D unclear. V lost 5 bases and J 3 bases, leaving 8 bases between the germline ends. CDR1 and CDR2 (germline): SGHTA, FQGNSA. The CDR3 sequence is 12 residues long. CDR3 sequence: CASSAIDYEQYF. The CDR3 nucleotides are TGTGCCAGCAGCGCGATCGACTACGAGCAGTACTTC.

CDR3 sequence reads: CASSRWREVEQYF. CDR3 nucleotides: TGCGCCAGCAGCCGGTGGAGGGAGGTCGAGCAGTACTTC. The chain carries TRBV4-3 and TRBJ2-7; tentatively, D is TRBD2 (6 bases). In germline, CDR1 is LGHNA, CDR2 YSLEER. V lost 4 bases to trimming and J lost 6 bases, with 13 bases between them. The CDR3 contains 13 residues.

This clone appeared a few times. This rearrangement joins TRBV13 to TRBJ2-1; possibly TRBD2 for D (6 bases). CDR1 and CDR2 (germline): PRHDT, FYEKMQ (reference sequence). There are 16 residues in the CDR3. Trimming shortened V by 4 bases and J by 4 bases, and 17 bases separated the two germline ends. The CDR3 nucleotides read TGTGCCAGCAGCTGGCGGGTAGCGGAGATTTACAATGAGCAGTTCTTC. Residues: CASSWRVAEIYNEQFF.